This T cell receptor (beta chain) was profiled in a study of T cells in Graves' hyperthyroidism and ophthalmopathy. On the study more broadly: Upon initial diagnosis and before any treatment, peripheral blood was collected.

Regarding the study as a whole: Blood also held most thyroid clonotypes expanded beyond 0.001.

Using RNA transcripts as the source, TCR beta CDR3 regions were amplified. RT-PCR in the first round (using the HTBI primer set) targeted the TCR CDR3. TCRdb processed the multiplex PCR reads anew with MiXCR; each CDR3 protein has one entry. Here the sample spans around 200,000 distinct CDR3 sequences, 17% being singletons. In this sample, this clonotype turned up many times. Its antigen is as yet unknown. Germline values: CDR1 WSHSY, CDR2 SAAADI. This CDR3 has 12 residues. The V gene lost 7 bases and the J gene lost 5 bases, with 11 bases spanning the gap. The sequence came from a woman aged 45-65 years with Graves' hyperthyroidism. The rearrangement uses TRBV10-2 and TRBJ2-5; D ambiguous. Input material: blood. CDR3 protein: CASKADLETQYF. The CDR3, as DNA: TGCGCCAGCAAGGCGGATTTGGAGACCCAGTACTTC.